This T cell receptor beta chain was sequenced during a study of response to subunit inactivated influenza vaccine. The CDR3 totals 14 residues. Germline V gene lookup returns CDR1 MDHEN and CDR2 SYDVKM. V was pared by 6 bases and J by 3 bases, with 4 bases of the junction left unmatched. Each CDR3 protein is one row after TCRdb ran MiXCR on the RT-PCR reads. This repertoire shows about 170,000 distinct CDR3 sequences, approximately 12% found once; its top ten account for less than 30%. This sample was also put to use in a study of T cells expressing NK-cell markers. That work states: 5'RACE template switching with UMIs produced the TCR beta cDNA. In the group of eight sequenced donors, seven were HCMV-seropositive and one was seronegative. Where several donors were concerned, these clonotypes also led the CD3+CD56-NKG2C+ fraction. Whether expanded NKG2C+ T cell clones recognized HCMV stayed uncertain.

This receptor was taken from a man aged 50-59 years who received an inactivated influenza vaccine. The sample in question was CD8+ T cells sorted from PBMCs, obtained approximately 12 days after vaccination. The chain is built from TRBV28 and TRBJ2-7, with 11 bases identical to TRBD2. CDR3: CASRRTSGGYEQYF. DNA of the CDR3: TGTGCCAGCAGACGCACTAGCGGGGGCTACGAGCAGTACTTC.